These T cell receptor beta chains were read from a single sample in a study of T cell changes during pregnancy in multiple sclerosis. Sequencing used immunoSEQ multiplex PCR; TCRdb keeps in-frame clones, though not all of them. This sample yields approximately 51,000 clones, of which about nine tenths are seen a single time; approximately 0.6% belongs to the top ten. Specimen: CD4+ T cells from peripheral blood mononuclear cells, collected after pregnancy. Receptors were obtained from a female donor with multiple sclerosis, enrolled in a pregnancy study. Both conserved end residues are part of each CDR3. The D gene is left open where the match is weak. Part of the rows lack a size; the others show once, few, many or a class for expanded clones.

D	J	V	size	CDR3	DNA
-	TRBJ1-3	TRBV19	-	CASSNPGQRNTIYF	TGTGCCAGTAGTAACCCTGGACAGCGAAACACCATATATTTT
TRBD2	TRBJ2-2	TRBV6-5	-	CASKEAGVTGELFF	TGTGCCAGCAAGGAAGCGGGAGTCACCGGGGAGCTGTTTTTT
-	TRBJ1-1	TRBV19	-	CASRERGIRGGGIF	TGTGCCAGTAGAGAAAGGGGAATAAGAGGGGGAGGGATCTTT
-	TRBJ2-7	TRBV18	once	CASSPDPGGYEQYF	TGTGCCAGCTCACCGGATCCAGGGGGGTACGAGCAGTACTTC
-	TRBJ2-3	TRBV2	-	CASSPPFTDTQYF	TGTGCCAGCAGCCCCCCCTTCACAGATACGCAGTATTTT
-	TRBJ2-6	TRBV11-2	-	CASSKRPLGGGANVLTF	TGTGCCAGCAGCAAGCGGCCTCTGGGCGGTGGGGCCAACGTCCTGACTTTC
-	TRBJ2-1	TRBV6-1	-	CASRYLADEQFF	TGTGCCAGCAGATATTTAGCGGATGAGCAGTTCTTC
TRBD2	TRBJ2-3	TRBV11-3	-	CASSWEGLARRDTQYF	TGTGCCAGCAGCTGGGAGGGACTAGCACGCCGAGATACGCAGTATTTT
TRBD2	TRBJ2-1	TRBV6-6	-	CASSPSGRSYNEQFF	TGTGCCAGCAGCCCCAGCGGGAGATCCTACAATGAGCAGTTCTTC
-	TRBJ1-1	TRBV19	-	CASTQAGRTEAFF	TGTGCCAGTACGCAGGCAGGTCGGACTGAAGCTTTCTTT
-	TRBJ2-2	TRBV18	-	CASSLAGELFF	TGTGCCAGCTCACTAGCGGGGGAGCTGTTTTTT
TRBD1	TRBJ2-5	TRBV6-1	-	CASSDTPGQGSETQYF	TGTGCCAGCAGTGACACTCCGGGACAGGGGTCAGAGACCCAGTACTTC
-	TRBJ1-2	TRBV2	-	CASSEGTARYGYTF	TGTGCCAGCAGTGAAGGTACAGCTCGCTATGGCTACACCTTC
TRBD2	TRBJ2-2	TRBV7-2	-	CASSLGLAGAGTGELFF	TGTGCCAGCAGCTTAGGACTAGCGGGAGCGGGCACCGGGGAGCTGTTTTTT
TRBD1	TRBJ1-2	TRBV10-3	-	CAISERQGVYGYTF	TGTGCCATCAGTGAGCGCCAGGGGGTGTATGGCTACACCTTC
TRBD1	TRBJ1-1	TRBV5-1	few	CASSLTGFGTEAFF	TGCGCCAGCAGCCTGACAGGGTTTGGCACTGAAGCTTTCTTT
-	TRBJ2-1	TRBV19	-	CASSISGGLDEQFF	TGTGCCAGTAGTATTTCCGGGGGTTTGGATGAGCAGTTCTTC
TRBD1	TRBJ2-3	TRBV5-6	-	CASIEDRGQRTDTQYF	TGTGCCAGCATCGAGGATCGGGGACAGCGCACAGATACGCAGTATTTT
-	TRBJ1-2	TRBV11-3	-	CASSLTGANYGYTF	TGTGCCAGCAGCTTAACCGGGGCTAACTATGGCTACACCTTC
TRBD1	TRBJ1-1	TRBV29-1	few	CSVGKGQGRTEAFF	TGCAGCGTTGGAAAGGGACAGGGGCGCACTGAAGCTTTCTTT
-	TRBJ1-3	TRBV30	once	CAWSVGGGGNTIYF	TGTGCCTGGAGTGTGGGAGGTGGCGGAAACACCATATATTTT
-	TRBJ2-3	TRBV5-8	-	CASSFIGTDTQYF	TGTGCCAGCAGCTTTATCGGGACAGATACGCAGTATTTT
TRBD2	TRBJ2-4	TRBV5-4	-	CASSPSMGSGRANIQYF	TGTGCCAGCAGCCCCTCCATGGGGAGCGGGAGGGCAAACATTCAGTACTTC
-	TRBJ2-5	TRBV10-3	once	CAISSGGPQETQYF	TGTGCCATCAGTTCGGGCGGGCCCCAAGAGACCCAGTACTTC
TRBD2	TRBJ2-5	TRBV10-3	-	CAISWVSGPQETQYF	TGTGCCATCAGTTGGGTTAGCGGGCCACAAGAGACCCAGTACTTC
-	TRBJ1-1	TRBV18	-	CASSQGGDTEAFF	TGTGCCAGCTCCCAGGGTGGGGACACTGAAGCTTTCTTT
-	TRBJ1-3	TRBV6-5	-	CASSYSGTLGNTIYF	TGTGCCAGCAGTTACTCCGGGACTTTGGGGAACACCATATATTTT
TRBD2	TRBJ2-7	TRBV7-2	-	CASSPLPGTSYEQYF	TGTGCCAGCAGCCCCCTCCCCGGGACTAGCTACGAGCAGTACTTC